Included here is one T cell receptor (beta chain) sequence, with context. There is no known antigen for this receptor. Nothing much larger sits one base from this clone, and base qualities are not available. Library construction relied on the immunoSEQ multiplex PCR assay. The authors processed their data as follows. To diagnose cytomegalovirus status from the catalog of TCR beta chain sequences, a statistical classification framework was built. This immuneACCESS table, as held by TCRdb, lists in-frame sequences with V and J called but not all clones. Of the missing ones, under half trace to an unresolved V gene in checked studies; the others have no known cause. V, J and clone size are taken as reported in that table, and D and trimming were inferred from the DNA itself. This sample lists 110,000 to 150,000 clones; less than 95% were detected once. 1.5% to 2% of the sample is in the top ten clones.

This specimen comes from a study of cytomegalovirus exposure and HLA in healthy donors (dated by TCRdb to the late 2010s). Study-level background: According to a later analysis, one platform produced both the 120 validation repertoires and the 666 repertoires of the first cohort. The aim of the study was to test whether cataloging public T cell receptors could identify signatures of past pathogen exposure. Along with the approximately 650-subject first cohort, a separate validation cohort of over a hundred different subjects was used. To predict cytomegalovirus infection status, the study brought together high-throughput TCR immunosequencing, statistical association of individual TCRs with disease status, and machine learning.

Study-wide findings and limitations: Subsequent analysis determined that TCRs grouped into clusters in the first cohort also showed a tendency toward co-occurrence across the roughly 130 validation repertoires, and 85% to 95% of cluster scores exceeded 0. The classifier was reported to diagnose cytomegalovirus status with high specificity and sensitivity in both the original and validation cohorts. It was suggested by the authors that the approach could potentially be generalized to other disease states and immunological phenotypes. The study gave a list of 150 to 200 TCR beta chains associated with cytomegalovirus. A few of the identified cytomegalovirus-associated TCR beta chains were confirmed in vitro to be specific for cytomegalovirus antigens. Most TCR sequences were observed very rarely across donors, whereas some public TCRs were present in many individuals. A later analysis lacked HLA typing for the validation cohort, so it scored co-occurrence in that cohort across all 120 or so repertoires.

Separate from the approximately 700-subject first cohort, the validation cohort of roughly 130 subjects was the group to which the donors belonged. CDR1 and CDR2 are read off the germline V gene as SGHRS and YFSETQ. At the junction V is shortened by 7 bases and J by 0 bases, with 4 bases in between. Its CDR3 holds 11 amino acids, cysteine through phenylalanine. Only CDR3 DNA is held: 33 bases, read in frame from base 1. In this chain, TRBV5-1 is recombined with TRBJ2-5, with the D gene call left open. This clonotype was sampled from a man between 18 and 29 years old in good health and CMV-seropositive. The sample consisted of PBMCs. This receptor has the CDR3 CASQYQETQYF. In nucleotides, the sequence is TGCGCCAGCCAGTACCAAGAGACCCAGTACTTC.